These T cell receptor beta chains were read from a single sample in a study of blood T cell repertoires in COVID-19. This table comes from immunoSEQ multiplex PCR, and its TCRdb copy is limited to in-frame clones, with some not included. The sample holds 220,000 or so clones; roughly 92% are singletons and the top ten take around 0.85%. The material sequenced was peripheral blood. The receptor source for this set is a man in his fifties or sixties with COVID-19, enrolled during active disease. Both conserved end residues are trimmed from each CDR3. Clone size is not always given. Where it is, it says once, few, many or a class for expanded clones.

>TRBV27|.|TRBJ1-1
ASVEGTEAF
>TRBV19|.|TRBJ1-4
ASSIWGPNEKLF
>TRBV5-3|.|TRBJ1-1
ARSLYCGVGNTEAF
>TRBV19|.|TRBJ2-7
ASSIPGQGYYEQY
>TRBV4-1|once|TRBJ2-1
ASSPYPGDYYNEQF
>TRBV5-6|.|TRBJ2-3
ASSSGQGPITDTQY
>TRBV5-1|once|TRBJ2-1
ASSLAFGQGAGNEQF
>TRBV25-1|.|TRBJ2-4
ASSEPGRAKNIQY
>TRBV27|.|TRBJ1-2
ASRYSIGTSVGYT
>TRBV9|.|TRBJ1-5
ASSVGGVNQPQH
>TRBV6-5|.|TRBJ1-5
ASETGGIVQPQH
>TRBV4-2|.|TRBJ1-5
ASSQDDFRQGNQPQH
>TRBV15|.|TRBJ2-1
ATSRSGGDYNEQF
>TRBV25-1|.|TRBJ2-7
ASSESAGSIYEQY
>TRBV10-1|.|TRBJ2-1
ASSESGPLQGEQF
>TRBV9|once|TRBJ2-7
ASSPDRPAEQY
>TRBV19|.|TRBJ2-2
ASWGVAELTGELF
>TRBV18|once|TRBJ2-5
ASSQGANGQETQY
>TRBV11-2|once|TRBJ2-7
ASSLRRTSGYEQY
>TRBV7-2|.|TRBJ1-2
ASSFQALNYGYT
>TRBV11-3|.|TRBJ1-1
ASSQQGGKTEAF
>TRBV5-1|.|TRBJ1-4
ASSYAQGELF
>TRBV6-1|.|TRBJ2-7
ASSAGLAGDLNYEQY
>TRBV5-6|.|TRBJ2-7
ASSSRGLAYEQY
>TRBV5-1|.|TRBJ1-6
ASSPPGQGHSPLH
>TRBV11-2|.|TRBJ1-1
ASSFPKSGQKNTEAF
>TRBV10-3|.|TRBJ1-1
AISESAGDKAF
>TRBV5-1|few|TRBJ2-7
ASSLVSGSSYEQY
>TRBV11-2|once|TRBJ1-4
ASSLVPSSTGEKLF
>TRBV30|.|TRBJ2-3
ATIRSGSTDTQY
>TRBV7-2|.|TRBJ1-5
ASSLAGGQVNQPQH
>TRBV9|.|TRBJ2-2
ASSARQGWLTGELF
>TRBV24-1|.|TRBJ2-1
ATSDPTGGGYNEQF
>TRBV20-1|.|TRBJ2-1
SAGTSGIEF
>TRBV1|few|TRBJ2-7
TSSQDPGTRVSYEQY
>TRBV4-1|.|TRBJ2-1
ASSRGTEPSSYNEQF
>TRBV9|few|TRBJ2-1
ASGKREPYNEQF
>TRBV19|.|TRBJ2-2
ASSFGTSGNTGELF
>TRBV27|.|TRBJ2-7
ASSQSAGYEQY
>TRBV19|.|TRBJ2-1
ASREPSSYNEQF
>TRBV19|.|TRBJ1-6
ASSIGDRVYNSPLH
>TRBV19|.|TRBJ2-6
ASSEWETGGANVLT
>TRBV7-2|.|TRBJ1-5
ASSPMGGSNQPQH